The 32 T cell receptor beta chains in this list originate from one sample, sequenced in a study of molecular identifiers for immune sequencing clone quantification. TCRdb analysed the PCR reads with MiXCR anew, one entry per CDR3 protein. The sample consists of about 510,000 distinct CDR3 sequences, around 23% of them appearing once. The sample taken for sequencing was naive CD8+ T cells from blood, with Jurkat cell RNA spiked in. Regarding subset: FACS-sorted CD8+CD4-CCR7+CD45RA+ naive T cells. The source is a human donor in good health. Some libraries in this study had Jurkat cell RNA spiked in.

The V call is TRBV2, the J call TRBJ1-1; the D gene is possibly TRBD1 (5 bases). The V gene lost 6 bases and the J gene lost 0 bases, with 20 bases spanning the gap. This CDR3 region has 17 residues. The germline CDR1 and CDR2 sequences are SNHLY and FYNNEI. The CDR3 sequence is CASRGEWDVLMNTEAFF. The CDR3 nucleotides are TGTGCCAGCAGAGGAGAATGGGACGTACTCATGAACACTGAAGCTTTCTTT. Looking up the rest from reference TRBV2 and TRBJ1-1 gives the full variable domain: EPEVTQTPSHQVTQMGQEVILRCVPISNHLYFYWYRQILGQKVEFLVSFYNNEISEKSEIFDDQFSVERPDGSNFTLKIRSTKLEDSAMYFCASRGEWDVLMNTEAFFGQGTRLTVV.

This clonotype was counted many times. J is TRBJ1-6 and V is TRBV9; 7 nucleotides match TRBD1. This CDR3 comprises 16 residues. CDR1 is SGDLS and CDR2 is YYNGEE in the germline V gene. V lost 4 bases to trimming and J lost 6 bases; unmatched junction nucleotides: 10. The CDR3 sequence: CASSPNRQGGNSPLHF. The CDR3 DNA is TGTGCCAGCAGCCCAAACCGACAGGGAGGTAATTCACCCCTCCACTTT.

The CDR3 is CASSTGPDMGTEAFF. DNA for the CDR3: TGTGCCAGCAGTACCGGCCCAGATATGGGTACTGAAGCTTTCTTT. The J gene is TRBJ1-1, the V gene TRBV6-5; D ambiguous. The length of the CDR3 is 15 residues. Germline loops: CDR1 MNHEY, CDR2 SVGAGI. V shed 5 bases and J shed 5 bases, with 18 bases lying between them.

The V call is TRBV20-1, the J call TRBJ2-7; no firm D call. Per germline, CDR1 DFQATT and CDR2 SNEGSKA (reference sequence). With 2 bases removed from V and 4 bases from J, the gap between germline ends came to 12 bases. The CDR3 contains 13 residues. CDR3 residues: CSARFPRTYEQYF. CDR3 in DNA: TGCAGTGCTAGATTCCCCCGAACGTACGAGCAGTACTTC.

This clonotype appeared a few times. CDR3 region: CSARDYLSSGNTIYF. The CDR3 region has the DNA TGCAGTGCTAGAGATTATCTGAGCTCTGGAAACACCATATATTTT. The chain uses TRBV20-1 and TRBJ1-3; D is unresolved. CDR3 length: 15 amino acids. From germline, CDR1 is DFQATT and CDR2 SNEGSKA (reference sequence). With 0 bases removed from V and 0 bases from J, the gap between germline ends came to 9 bases.

V is TRBV4-3 and J is TRBJ2-3; 7 bases agree with TRBD2. V trimming: 1 base; J trimming: 5 bases; junction bases outside the gene matches: 6. The germline gives CDR1 LGHNA, CDR2 YSLEER. There are 15 residues in the CDR3. For the CDR3, the DNA is TGCGCCAGCAGCCAAGGGACTAGTTCGCGAGATACGCAGTATTTT. Translated, it gives CASSQGTSSRDTQYF.

The chain carries TRBV18 and TRBJ2-1; possibly TRBD1 for D (5 bases). This CDR3 contains 14 residues. Germline V lookup: CDR1 KGHSH, CDR2 LQKENI. The V end was cut by 2 bases, the J end by 4 bases, with 9 bases between. The CDR3 is CASSPSGPYNEQFF. The CDR3 coding sequence is TGTGCCAGCTCACCATCAGGGCCTTACAATGAGCAGTTCTTC.

V and J are TRBV7-9 and TRBJ2-2; D might be TRBD1 (5 bases). The CDR3 has 19 amino acids. Germline CDR1 reads SEHNR; CDR2 reads FQNEAQ (reference sequence). V dropped 2 bases and J dropped 2 bases, with 21 bases sitting between them. CDR3 region: CASSLSSLNQGPNTGELFF. The CDR3 DNA follows: TGTGCCAGCAGCTTATCCTCCCTAAACCAGGGCCCTAACACCGGGGAGCTGTTTTTT.

Of note for this clonotype: A read error is possible here, since a much larger clone lies one base away. This rearrangement joins TRBV12-3 or TRBV12-4 to TRBJ2-1; D is uncertain. The CDR3 runs 14 residues. CDR3 protein: CASSSFIEHNAQFF. CDR3 DNA: TGTGCCAGCAGTTCGTTTATAGAGCATAATGCGCAGTTCTTC.

The gene calls are TRBV9 and TRBJ2-2; 7 bases fit TRBD1. Germline V gene sequence: CDR1 SGDLS, CDR2 YYNGEE. V lost 0 bases and J lost 4; bases outside the gene matches: 9. This CDR3 contains 17 residues. The CDR3 DNA follows: TGTGCCAGCAGCGTAGATCGAAGGGGGCCTGGCACCGGGGAGCTGTTTTTT. The encoded protein is CASSVDRRGPGTGELFF.

This clonotype has a handful of counts. CDR3 nucleotides: TGTGCCAGCAGCCGAGGACAGGGGACGATCGACGAGCAGTACTTC. This sequence encodes CASSRGQGTIDEQYF. The rearrangement links TRBV7-3 to TRBJ2-7; TRBD1 agrees at 9 bases. Per the germline V gene, CDR1 is SGHTA and CDR2 is FQGTGA. The CDR3 length is 15 residues. V trimming: 5 bases; J trimming: 5 bases; junction bases outside the gene matches: 10. The variable domain in full, with the rest retrieved from reference TRBV7-3 and TRBJ2-7, is GAGVSQTPSNKVTEKGKYVELRCDPISGHTALYWYRQSLGQGPEFLIYFQGTGAADDSGLPNDRFFAVRPEGSVSTLKIQRTERGDSAVYLCASSRGQGTIDEQYFGPGTRLTVT.

On this clonotype: A read error may explain this, as a much larger clone is one base away. This sequence joins TRBV20-1 and TRBJ2-3; TRBD2 agrees at 9 bases. V shed 3 bases, J shed 6 bases, and the junction held 7 bases outside the gene matches. Per germline, CDR1 DFQATT and CDR2 SNEGSKA (reference sequence). CDR3 length: 14 residues. The CDR3 DNA sequence: TGCAGTGCTAGGGCTAGCGGGAACGTTGATACGCAGTATTTT. Protein product: CSARASGNVDTQYF.

This chain uses TRBV20-1 with TRBJ2-7, with 7 positions matching TRBD1. V shed 6 bases and J 6 bases; nucleotides not matched to a gene: 8. Looked up from germline, CDR1 is DFQATT and CDR2 is SNEGSKA (reference sequence). This CDR3 region has 12 residues. The CDR3 coding sequence is TGCAGTGCCACCTCAGGGGGTCTCGAGCAGTACTTC. The encoded protein is CSATSGGLEQYF.

The chain joins TRBV9 to TRBJ2-7; D is ambiguous. Germline loops: CDR1 SGDLS, CDR2 YYNGEE. Trimming removed 1 base at V and 5 bases at J, with 10 bases between. The CDR3 totals 13 residues. The CDR3, as DNA: TGTGCCAGCAGCGTAACGTGGGTGGACGAGCAGTACTTC. This encodes CASSVTWVDEQYF.

Regarding this clonotype: Compared with germline, one end of the junction differs, possibly owing to a read error. The chain recombines TRBV20-1 with TRBJ2-3; tentatively, D is TRBD2 (5 bases). CDR3 length: 12 residues. The V gene's germline CDR1 is DFQATT and CDR2 SNEGSKA (reference sequence). The CDR3 sequence: CSTRKYTDTQYF. CDR3 nucleotides: TGCAGTACTAGAAAGTACACAGATACGCAGTATTTT.

This clonotype was recorded at least ten times. The gene calls are TRBV27 and TRBJ2-3; D is possibly TRBD1 (6 bases). The CDR3 is made up of 14 amino acids. Per the germline V gene, CDR1 is MNHEY and CDR2 is SMNVEV (reference sequence). Deletions cut 3 bases from V and 1 base from J, with 8 bases between. The CDR3 is CASSFTGRTDTQYF. In DNA, the CDR3 is TGTGCCAGCAGTTTTACAGGGCGCACAGATACGCAGTATTTT.

V gene TRBV28 combines with J gene TRBJ1-1; D is possibly TRBD1 (5 bases). The length of the CDR3 is 16 residues. The germline V and J ends were trimmed by 3 bases and 2 bases, with 16 bases remaining between them. Germline assignment: CDR1 MDHEN and CDR2 SYDVKM. The CDR3 spells CASSFNQGDGNTEAFF. The CDR3 nucleotides read TGTGCCAGCAGTTTTAATCAGGGAGACGGAAACACTGAAGCTTTCTTT. Variable domain in full (rest from reference TRBV28 and TRBJ1-1): DVKVTQSSRYLVKRTGEKVFLECVQDMDHENMFWYRQDPGLGLRLIYFSYDVKMKEKGDIPEGYSVSREKKERFSLILESASTNQTSMYLCASSFNQGDGNTEAFFGQGTRLTVV.

This clonotype appeared many times. V and J are TRBV7-9 and TRBJ2-4; TRBD1 might be the D (6 bases). The germline CDR1 and CDR2 sequences are SEHNR and FQNEAQ (reference sequence). The CDR3 is 15 residues long. Deletions cut 2 bases from V and 5 bases from J, with 13 bases between. CDR3 in amino acids: CASSLIMDSQNIQYF. CDR3 nucleotides: TGTGCCAGCAGCTTAATAATGGACAGCCAAAACATTCAGTACTTC.

In DNA form, the CDR3 reads TGTGCCAGCAGTCCTAAGGGCGGATCCTACGAGCAGTACTTC. This translates into CASSPKGGSYEQYF. The chain joins TRBV12-3 or TRBV12-4 to TRBJ2-7; D is uncertain. Between the trimmed V and J ends, which lost 5 bases and 1 base, there was a span of 12 bases. The CDR3 spans 14 residues.

In its sample, this clonotype was seen many times. The genes are TRBV7-2 and TRBJ2-3, with a tentative D call TRBD1 (6 bases). V was cut by 2 bases and J by 2 bases, with 17 bases left in between. CDR3 length: 17 amino acids. Germline-derived CDR1 and CDR2 are SGHTA and FQGNSA. CDR3 bases: TGTGCCAGCAGCTTATCCGTACGGACAGCCTACACAGATACGCAGTATTTT. Translated, it gives CASSLSVRTAYTDTQYF. The variable domain in full, completed from reference TRBV7-2 and TRBJ2-3, reads GAGVSQSPSNKVTEKGKDVELRCDPISGHTALYWYRQSLGQGLEFLIYFQGNSAPDKSGLPSDRFSAERTGGSVSTLTIQRTQQEDSAVYLCASSLSVRTAYTDTQYFGPGTRLTVL.

Details on this clonotype: The junction departs from the called germline gene at one end, perhaps through a read error. This chain links TRBV5-1 with TRBJ1-1; D is unclear. Germline lookup yields CDR1 SGHRS and CDR2 YFSETQ. This CDR3 is 13 amino acids long. Written as DNA, the CDR3 is TGCGCCGGCAGGTCTGGGTCAAACACTGAAGCTTTCTTT. Translating it yields CAGRSGSNTEAFF.

A remark on this clonotype: An end of the junction differs from the germline gene, which may be a read error. The V and J genes are TRBV15 and TRBJ1-1; D uncertain. This CDR3 has 13 residues. In germline, CDR1 is LNHNV, CDR2 YYDKDF (reference sequence). Here the CDR3 reads CATIGWGNIEAFF. In nucleotides, the CDR3 is TGTGCCACCATAGGTTGGGGAAACATTGAAGCTTTCTTT.

The chain links TRBV19 to TRBJ2-1; D gene ambiguous. The CDR3 consists of 15 residues. The V end was cut by 5 bases, the J end by 2 bases, with 13 bases between. Germline values: CDR1 LNHDA, CDR2 SQIVND (reference sequence). Written as DNA, the CDR3 is TGTGCCAGTAGTTTCGCGGACGGCCCCTACAATGAGCAGTTCTTC. Translating gives CASSFADGPYNEQFF.

This clonotype was counted a few times. V is TRBV20-1 and J is TRBJ1-1; D perhaps matches TRBD1 (5 bases). Per the germline V gene, CDR1 is DFQATT and CDR2 is SNEGSKA (reference sequence). This CDR3 has 13 residues. V was clipped by 0 bases and J by 5 bases, with 10 bases between them. CDR3 sequence: CSARESRETEAFF. CDR3 nucleotide sequence: TGCAGTGCTAGAGAATCCAGGGAGACTGAAGCTTTCTTT.

The chain links TRBV7-2 to TRBJ1-3; D may be TRBD1 (5 bases). The CDR3 is 16 amino acids. V gave up 3 bases and J gave up 6 bases, with 18 bases separating them. The V gene's germline CDR1 is SGHTA and CDR2 FQGNSA. This CDR3 reads CASSFSRTGVENTIYF. CDR3 DNA: TGTGCCAGCAGCTTCTCCAGGACGGGGGTCGAAAACACCATATATTTT.

In this sample, this clonotype turned up once. Germline and junction disagree at one end, which may indicate a read error. The CDR3 loop reads CASSFSPRITDTQCF. The CDR3 bases are TGTGCCAGCAGCTTTTCACCACGTATCACAGATACGCAGTGTTTT. This sequence joins TRBV11-3 and TRBJ2-3; D unresolved. Germline CDR1 is SGHNT and CDR2 is YENEEA. CDR3 length: 15 amino acids.

The chain couples TRBV20-1 to TRBJ2-7, with D tentatively TRBD2 (6 bases). V was pared by 0 bases and J by 0 bases, with 15 bases between. The germline gives CDR1 DFQATT, CDR2 SNEGSKA (reference sequence). The CDR3 loop spans 16 amino acids. The CDR3 sequence: CSARDYRGLNSYEQYF. The CDR3 bases are TGCAGTGCTAGAGATTATCGGGGACTCAACTCCTACGAGCAGTACTTC.

The CDR3 sequence is CASSLIGHTDTQYF. For the CDR3, the DNA is TGTGCCAGCAGCTTAATCGGCCACACAGATACGCAGTATTTT. The chain uses TRBV7-6 and TRBJ2-3, with no clear D. V lost 2 bases and J 2 bases, leaving 8 bases between the germline ends. The CDR3 contains 14 residues. In germline, CDR1 is SGHVS, CDR2 FNYEAQ.

This clonotype was counted a few times. The V gene is TRBV19, the J gene TRBJ2-7, with TRBD2 as a possible D gene (5 bases). CDR1 and CDR2 from the germline V gene are LNHDA and SQIVND (reference sequence). The CDR3 is 15 residues long. V was cut by 8 bases and J by 7 bases, with 24 bases left in between. DNA of the CDR3: TGTGCCAGTCGCAGTACCGAGGGTCGGGCGTGGGAGCAGTACTTC. Its translation: CASRSTEGRAWEQYF.

The genes are TRBV20-1 and TRBJ2-7; 9 bases line up with TRBD2. V shed 2 bases, J shed 3 bases, and the junction held 8 bases outside the gene matches. Germline CDR1 and CDR2: DFQATT and SNEGSKA (reference sequence). The CDR3 contains 15 residues. CDR3 in amino acids: CSARSMSSGDYEQYF. The CDR3 bases are TGCAGTGCTAGATCGATGTCTAGCGGGGACTACGAGCAGTACTTC.

This clonotype was observed at least ten times. This chain links TRBV6-2 or TRBV6-3 with TRBJ2-5; D remains ambiguous. Trimming stripped 8 bases from V and 1 base from J, with 11 bases between. The germline CDR1 and CDR2 sequences are MNHEY and SVGEGT. The length of the CDR3 is 13 residues. The CDR3 loop is CASSTETQETQYF. The CDR3 bases are TGTGCCAGCTCCACGGAGACCCAAGAGACCCAGTACTTC.

The rearrangement links TRBV5-4 to TRBJ2-3; D gene unclear. Germline CDR1 SGHNT, CDR2 YYREEE (reference sequence). The CDR3 covers 14 residues. Deletions cut 3 bases from V and 4 bases from J, with 12 bases between. The CDR3 sequence is CASSWYYSSDTQYF. The CDR3 nucleotides are TGTGCCAGCAGCTGGTACTACAGTTCAGATACGCAGTATTTT.